The clone carrying this T cell receptor beta chain was seen only once. Antigen specificity is unknown. This entry comes from a study of cytomegalovirus exposure and HLA in healthy donors. At the level of the study: The 130 or so validation repertoires, a later analysis reported, used the same platform as the roughly 650 repertoires from the first cohort.

V dropped 0 bases and J dropped 9 bases, with 16 bases sitting between them. This CDR3 contains 16 residues. The germline gives CDR1 SGHNT, CDR2 YYREEE (reference sequence). Study outcomes and limitations: Overall, approximately 150 TCR beta chains were annotated as cytomegalovirus-associated. That first-cohort TCR clusters tended to co-occur in the 120 or so validation repertoires was found in a later analysis.

It was the roughly 120-subject validation cohort, separate from the roughly 700-subject first cohort, to which the donors belonged. Assay used: immunoSEQ multiplex PCR; TCRdb lists only in-frame clones, some missing. The profile shows under 300,000 clones, 90% of them singletons. This clonotype was obtained from a young woman in good health and CMV-seronegative. The chain carries TRBV5-4 and TRBJ1-6, with D possibly TRBD1 on 6 matching bases. Specimen: PBMCs. The CDR3 sequence: CASSLAPQGAFSPLHF. CDR3 bases: TGTGCCAGCAGCTTGGCTCCACAGGGAGCATTTTCACCCCTCCACTTT.